The clone carrying this T cell receptor beta chain was recorded only once. Original handling: Counts of nucleated cells, estimated from reference gene primer amplification, were obtained. Some clones are missing from TCRdb's copy, which holds only in-frame ones; the method was immunoSEQ multiplex PCR. V and J calls and clone size are copied from that table; D and trimming were computed from the DNA. The sample lists about 440,000 clones, approximately 89% occurring once. This sample is drawn from a study of blood T cell repertoires in COVID-19. Study-wide background: Whether acute or convalescent, the COVID-19 samples came from the United States, Italy and Spain. T cells, B-cell-depleted T cells, or PBMCs provided the cDNA or gDNA that served as material.

It was during active infection that Seattle patients were enrolled and then longitudinally followed. The sample was peripheral blood. This sequence was found in a woman between 45 and 65 years old with COVID-19, enrolled during active disease.

This CDR3 reads CASSFPGLAGGRTYNEQFF. The CDR3 DNA is TGTGCCAGCAGCTTTCCGGGACTAGCGGGGGGGCGTACCTACAATGAGCAGTTCTTC. The rearrangement joins TRBV11-2 to TRBJ2-1; 16 bases fit TRBD2. V shed 3 bases, J shed 2 bases, and the junction held 7 bases outside the gene matches. Germline CDR1 reads SGHAT; CDR2 reads FQNNGV. The CDR3 loop spans 19 amino acids. Variable domain in full (rest from reference TRBV11-2 and TRBJ2-1): EAGVAQSPRYKIIEKRQSVAFWCNPISGHATLYWYQQILGQGPKLLIQFQNNGVVDDSQLPKDRFSAERLKGVDSTLKIQPAKLEDSAVYLCASSFPGLAGGRTYNEQFFGPGTRLTVL.